This entry is about one T cell receptor beta chain. In germline, CDR1 is MGHRA, CDR2 YSYEKL. This CDR3 comprises 15 residues. With 0 bases removed from V and 0 bases from J, the gap between germline ends came to 9 bases. This specimen belongs to a study of T cell changes during pregnancy in multiple sclerosis. Here immunoSEQ multiplex PCR was the method, and the copy in TCRdb shows in-frame clones only, minus some. The table has about 110,000 clones, 85% to 95% seen once. The sample consisted of peripheral blood, taken in the third trimester of pregnancy. The chain carries TRBV4-1 and TRBJ2-7; no definite D call. The sequence was obtained from a female donor in good health, enrolled as a control in a pregnancy study. CDR3 loop: CASSQDSGLSYEQYF. CDR3 nucleotides: TGCGCCAGCAGCCAAGATTCCGGTCTCTCCTACGAGCAGTACTTC.